This T cell receptor (beta chain) came from a study of radiation and T cells in renal cell carcinoma (dated by TCRdb to about 2020). As for the study more broadly: TCR beta sequencing covered some 55 samples in total, comprising approximately 26 tumors and 27 peripheral blood samples. A total of about 4 million unique CDR3 nucleotide sequences, encoding 2.7 million or so unique CDR3 amino acid sequences, were found across all 55 or so samples. The paper as a whole reports these results and caveats: Irradiated tumors showed higher TCR clonality than controls, with the top 100 clonotypes averaging 54% of the repertoire versus about 45% in nephrectomy-only tumors. With a single-armed trial design, the study had no way to address how radiation dose or scheduling affects the TCR repertoire. Compared with control tumors, irradiated tumors had a greater number of dominant CDR3 motifs, and those motifs took up a bigger portion of the repertoire. Intratumoral heterogeneity went uncaptured because the only tumor material available was small regions of around 1 g.

The germline V gene sets CDR1 to LGHNA and CDR2 to YSLEER. V ends up 0 bases short and J 3 bases short, with an unmatched junction base count of 4. Inclusive of the bounding cysteine and phenylalanine, the CDR3 is 15 residues long. Just the 45-base CDR3 DNA is kept, in frame starting at base 1. Following the manufacturer's recommendations, the immunoSEQ kit was used to generate TCR beta libraries from genomic DNA. For library preparation, a first multiplex PCR was performed with proprietary primers, followed by a second PCR in which unique barcodes were added, and bead cleanups were performed after each round. A kit-provided positive control reaction and a negative control reaction were included in every sample batch. The final libraries were assessed on an Agilent 4200 TapeStation D1000 ScreenTape, pooled by volume, and quantified by qPCR. Sequencing was performed on an Illumina NextSeq500 with a MidOutput 150-cycle cartridge, and 156 Read1 and 15 Index1 cycles were run with kit custom primers. The pooled library was loaded at 0.75 to 1 pM with an approximately 18% PhiX control spike-in. In the original analysis: Vendor-processed data were analyzed in R, with a clonotype defined as all T cells sharing the same CDR3 nucleotide sequence. In the clone abundance analyses, frequencies in each sample were normalized to that sample's 10,000 most abundant clones. Public T cell clones, which averaged fewer than five per sample, were removed prior to analysis. Dominant motifs were analyzed with ImmunoMap using the PAM10 matrix, a gap penalty of 30, and a homology threshold of 0.3, and motifs with a cumulative frequency of at least 0.01 were considered dominant. In its TCRdb copy, this immuneACCESS table keeps in-frame sequences only and misses some clones. Where compared with another copy, unresolved V genes explain less than half of these, and the others have no known cause. That table supplies the V and J calls and clone size; D and trimming were determined from the DNA. The sample records 8,000 to 10,000 clones, approximately 64% of which are singletons. In total, the top ten clones hold roughly 14% of the sample.

To note about this clone: Which antigen it targets is not known. Base-call qualities are not available, and no considerably larger clone is one nucleotide away.

The time point tag for this specimen amounts to: tumor resected at nephrectomy. The treatment or condition label corresponds to: treatment-naive control, cytoreductive nephrectomy. Control tumors were obtained from treatment-naive renal cell carcinoma patients in whom cytoreductive nephrectomy was performed without prior radiation. All patients had renal cell carcinoma with clear cell pathology. Control tumors used for TCR sequencing came from a handful of females and about ten males, resected 2011 to 2014, with median age around 50 years (range about 40 to 82). Tumor processing involved mechanical dissociation, digestion with collagenase/hyaluronidase at 37 degrees C, handling in gentleMACS C tubes, and storage in liquid nitrogen. The QIAamp DNA Blood Mini Kit (Qiagen) was used to prepare genomic DNA for TCR sequencing. The analyses included just those samples that passed every quality control check.

The sequencing used tumor tissue, collected from a patient whose treatment was nephrectomy without radiotherapy. The chain was built from TRBV4-3 and TRBJ2-5; TRBD1 agrees with 7 junctional bases. This clonotype originated in a man aged 60 to 75 with renal cell carcinoma. The CDR3 region: CASSQDLGQKETQYF. Read as DNA, the sequence is TGCGCCAGCAGCCAAGATTTGGGACAGAAAGAGACCCAGTACTTC.